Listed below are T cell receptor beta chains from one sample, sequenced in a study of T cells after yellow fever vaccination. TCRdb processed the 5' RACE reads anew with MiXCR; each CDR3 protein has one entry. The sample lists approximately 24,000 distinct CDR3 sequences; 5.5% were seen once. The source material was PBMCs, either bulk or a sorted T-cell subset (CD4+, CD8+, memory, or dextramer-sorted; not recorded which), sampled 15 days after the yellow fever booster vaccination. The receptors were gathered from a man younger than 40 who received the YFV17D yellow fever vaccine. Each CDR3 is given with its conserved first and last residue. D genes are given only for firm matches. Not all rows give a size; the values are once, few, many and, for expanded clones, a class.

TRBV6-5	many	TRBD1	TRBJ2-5	CASSPGTASGTQYF	TGTGCCAGCAGCCCCGGGACAGCCTCTGGAACCCAGTACTTC
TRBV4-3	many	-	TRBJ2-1	CASSHNRAPSSEQFF	TGCGCCAGCAGCCACAACCGGGCCCCCTCGAGTGAGCAGTTCTTC
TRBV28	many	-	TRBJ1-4	CASSSQLNEKLFF	TGTGCCAGCAGTTCCCAGCTTAACGAAAAACTGTTTTTT
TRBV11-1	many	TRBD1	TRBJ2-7	CASSPDRDEQYF	TGTGCCAGCAGCCCGGACAGGGACGAGCAGTACTTC
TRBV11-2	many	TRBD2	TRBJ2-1	CASSLTSGNNEQFF	TGTGCCAGCAGCTTAACTAGCGGGAACAATGAGCAGTTCTTC
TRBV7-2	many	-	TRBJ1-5	CASSLASQNNQPQHF	TGTGCCAGCAGCTTAGCCTCCCAGAACAATCAGCCCCAGCATTTT
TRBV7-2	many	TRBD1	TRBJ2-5	CASSLDRGSETQYF	TGTGCCAGCAGCTTAGACAGGGGGTCAGAGACCCAGTACTTC
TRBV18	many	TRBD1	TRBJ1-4	CASSPGQGYEKLFF	TGTGCCAGCTCACCGGGACAGGGCTATGAAAAACTGTTTTTT
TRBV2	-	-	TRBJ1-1	CASRQTAGTHIRNTEAFF	TGTGCCAGCAGGCAGACTGCCGGGACCCATATTAGGAACACTGAAGCTTTCTTT
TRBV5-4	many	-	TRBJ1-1	CASSGRELNTEAFF	TGTGCCAGCAGCGGAAGGGAATTGAACACTGAAGCTTTCTTT
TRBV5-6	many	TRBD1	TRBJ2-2	CASSYDRANTGELFF	TGTGCCAGCAGCTACGACAGGGCCAACACCGGGGAGCTGTTTTTT
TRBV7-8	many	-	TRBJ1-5	CASSLVSNQPQHF	TGTGCCAGCAGCTTAGTCTCCAATCAGCCCCAGCATTTT
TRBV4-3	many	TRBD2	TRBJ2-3	CASSQVTSGNTDTQYF	TGCGCCAGCAGCCAAGTTACTAGCGGGAACACAGATACGCAGTATTTT
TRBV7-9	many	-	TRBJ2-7	CASSLAGTFDEQYF	TGTGCCAGCAGCTTAGCGGGGACCTTCGACGAGCAGTACTTC
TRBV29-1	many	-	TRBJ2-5	CSTQKYQETQYF	TGCAGCACCCAGAAGTACCAAGAGACCCAGTACTTC
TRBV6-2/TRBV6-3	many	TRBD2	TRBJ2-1	CASSRRGTSGSNEQFF	TGTGCCAGCAGCCGCAGGGGGACTAGCGGGAGCAATGAGCAGTTCTTC
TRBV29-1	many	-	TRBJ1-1	CSVIGSSGNEAFF	TGCAGCGTTATAGGGTCGTCAGGGAATGAAGCTTTCTTT
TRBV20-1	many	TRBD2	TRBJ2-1	CSARDRSSGRGGQFF	TGCAGTGCTAGAGATAGGTCTAGCGGGAGGGGGGGGCAGTTCTTC
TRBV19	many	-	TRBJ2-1	CASSGAQGYNEQFF	TGTGCCAGTAGTGGGGCACAGGGATACAATGAGCAGTTCTTC
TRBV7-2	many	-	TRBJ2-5	CASGSREGTQYF	TGTGCCAGCGGATCCAGGGAAGGGACCCAGTACTTC
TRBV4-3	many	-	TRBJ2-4	CASSQEPPPNRENIQYF	TGCGCCAGCAGCCAAGAGCCTCCTCCCAACAGGGAGAACATTCAGTACTTC
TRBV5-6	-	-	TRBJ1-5	CASSLARQPNQPQHF	TGTGCCAGCAGCTTGGCCCGGCAGCCCAATCAGCCCCAGCATTTT
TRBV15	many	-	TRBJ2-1	CATSLTGINNEQFF	TGTGCCACCAGCCTCACAGGCATAAACAATGAGCAGTTCTTC
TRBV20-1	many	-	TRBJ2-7	CSASRHRDTYEQYF	TGCAGTGCTAGTCGCCACAGGGATACCTACGAGCAGTACTTC
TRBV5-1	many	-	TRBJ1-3	CASSLEGYGNTIYF	TGCGCCAGCAGCTTGGAGGGGTATGGAAACACCATATATTTT
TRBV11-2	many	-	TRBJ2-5	CASSSFVQETQYF	TGTGCCAGCAGCTCCTTTGTCCAAGAGACCCAGTACTTC
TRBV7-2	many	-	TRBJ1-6	CATQQGFNSPLHF	TGTGCCACCCAACAGGGATTTAATTCACCCCTCCACTTT
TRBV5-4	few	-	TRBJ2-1	CASSLEGDAYNEQFF	TGTGCCAGCAGCTTAGAGGGGGATGCCTACAATGAGCAGTTCTTC
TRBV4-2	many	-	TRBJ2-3	CASSQELTSLTDTQYF	TGTGCCAGCAGCCAAGAGTTGACTAGTTTGACAGATACGCAGTATTTT
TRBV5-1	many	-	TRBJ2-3	CASSAGTRGDTQYF	TGCGCCAGCAGCGCCGGGACCCGAGGAGATACGCAGTATTTT
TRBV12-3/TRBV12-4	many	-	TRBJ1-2	CASSFGEAYGYTF	TGTGCCAGCAGTTTTGGGGAGGCCTATGGCTACACCTTC
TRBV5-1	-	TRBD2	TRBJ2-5	CASSGSGTSGETQYF	TGCGCCAGCAGCGGTTCCGGGACTAGCGGGGAGACCCAGTACTTC
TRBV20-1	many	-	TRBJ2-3	CSAGSSKDTQYF	TGCAGTGCTGGGTCCTCGAAAGATACGCAGTATTTT
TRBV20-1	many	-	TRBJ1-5	CSARGVSNQPQHF	TGCAGTGCCCGAGGAGTTAGCAATCAGCCCCAGCATTTT
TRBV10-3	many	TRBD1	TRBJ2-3	CAILGDRAPDTQYF	TGTGCCATTTTAGGGGACAGGGCCCCAGATACGCAGTATTTT
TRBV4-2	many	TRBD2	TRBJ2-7	CASSQGSGTTGSYEQYF	TGTGCCAGCAGCCAAGGTTCCGGGACTACTGGGTCCTACGAGCAGTACTTC
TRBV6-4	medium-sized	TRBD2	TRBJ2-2	CASSSGLAENTGELFF	TGTGCCAGCAGTTCCGGACTAGCGGAAAACACCGGGGAGCTGTTTTTT
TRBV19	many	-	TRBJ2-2	CASIPRGLYTGELFF	TGTGCCAGTATCCCCCGGGGGCTTTACACCGGGGAGCTGTTTTTT
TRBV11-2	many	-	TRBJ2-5	CASTSNGVWETQYF	TGTGCCAGCACCTCAAATGGGGTGTGGGAGACCCAGTACTTC
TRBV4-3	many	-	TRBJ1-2	CASSLAGTLSKGYTF	TGCGCCAGCAGCCTCGCCGGAACACTAAGCAAGGGCTACACCTTC
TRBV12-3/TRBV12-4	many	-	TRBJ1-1	CASSLGQGSTEAFF	TGTGCCAGCAGTTTAGGGCAGGGGAGCACTGAAGCTTTCTTT
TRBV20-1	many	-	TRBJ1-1	CIPRGLAFF	TGCATCCCCCGAGGTCTAGCTTTCTTT
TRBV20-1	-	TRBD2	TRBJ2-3	CCARAIGTSGGTDTQYF	TGCTGTGCTAGAGCCATTGGAACGAGCGGGGGCACAGATACGCAGTATTTT
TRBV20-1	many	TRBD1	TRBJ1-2	CSATGFDGYTF	TGCAGCGCGACAGGGTTCGATGGCTACACCTTC
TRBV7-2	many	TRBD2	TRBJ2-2	CASSLAGGTITGELFF	TGTGCCAGCAGCCTAGCGGGAGGGACGATCACCGGGGAGCTGTTTTTT
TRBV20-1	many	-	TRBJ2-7	CSAEGGQGAIEQYF	TGCAGTGCTGAGGGGGGGCAGGGGGCGATCGAGCAGTACTTC
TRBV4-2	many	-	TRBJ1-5	CASSQGQPNQPQHF	TGTGCCAGCAGCCAGGGACAACCAAATCAGCCCCAGCATTTT
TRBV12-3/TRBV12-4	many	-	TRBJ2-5	CASNIQGIDSQETQYF	TGTGCCAGCAATATTCAAGGGATTGACAGCCAAGAGACCCAGTACTTC
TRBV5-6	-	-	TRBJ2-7	CARSLTLDDPLFEQYF	TGTGCCCGCAGCTTGACTTTGGATGATCCCCTTTTCGAGCAGTACTTC
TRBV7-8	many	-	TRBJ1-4	CASRPERTDYEKLFF	TGTGCCAGCAGACCCGAGCGGACAGACTATGAAAAACTGTTTTTT
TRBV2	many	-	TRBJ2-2	CASGRWGGELFF	TGTGCCAGCGGTAGATGGGGCGGGGAGCTGTTTTTT
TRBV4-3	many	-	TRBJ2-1	CASSQDPVGAGDEYEQFF	TGCGCCAGCAGCCAAGACCCCGTGGGGGCGGGAGATGAGTATGAGCAGTTCTTC
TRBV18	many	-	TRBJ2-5	CASSPPQRVQETQYF	TGTGCCAGCTCACCACCCCAGCGGGTCCAAGAGACCCAGTACTTC
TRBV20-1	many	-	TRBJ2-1	CSARDGGAGKQFF	TGCAGTGCTAGAGATGGCGGGGCAGGAAAGCAGTTCTTC
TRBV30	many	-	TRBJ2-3	CAWRVLGGSTDTQYF	TGTGCCTGGAGGGTTTTAGGTGGGAGCACAGATACGCAGTATTTT
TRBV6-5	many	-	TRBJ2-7	CASSYRTLFGHEQYF	TGTGCCAGCAGTTACAGGACTTTGTTTGGCCACGAGCAGTACTTC